This T cell receptor (beta chain) was recovered during a study of tumor-infiltrating lymphocytes in primary liver carcinoma. As regards this clonotype: Its antigen remains unidentified.

Study findings and constraints: Tumor-adjacent and tumor-blood pairs shared less of their repertoires than tumor region pairs shared. Tumors had a significantly higher top-250-clone fraction than blood (p = 0.039).

Trimming pared 3 bases from V and 5 bases from J, leaving 25 bases between. The CDR3 covers 18 residues. CDR1 and CDR2 (germline): ENHRY, SYGVKD. Total RNA and DNA came together from roughly 20-30 mg of bulk tissue without cell sorting. Collection of samples drew on five separate regions of each tumor. The investigators made TCR beta cDNA from around 540 ng total RNA, using a constant-region primer. Three rounds of nested multiplex PCR with slightly modified ARM-PCR produced TCR beta libraries. Researchers ran the first two PCR rounds for roughly 11 cycles each with TRBV1-TRBV30 forward primers and a C-beta reverse primer. TCRdb reprocessed the multiplex PCR reads with MiXCR, giving one entry per CDR3 protein. The table lists 90,000 to 100,000 distinct CDR3 sequences, about three quarters of them singletons.

The sequencing input was liver tumor tissue from sampling region 5. The subset was: tumor region T5, tumor centre. The sequence was collected from an older woman with primary liver carcinoma and hepatitis B virus infection. This rearrangement joins TRBV10-3 to TRBJ1-1, with unresolved D. CDR3 amino acids: CAISENSVASTMRTEAFF. The CDR3 nucleotides are TGTGCCATCAGTGAAAACAGTGTAGCATCCACCATGAGAACTGAAGCTTTCTTT.